Below, 8 T cell receptor beta chains from the same sample are listed, as sequenced in a study of blood T cell repertoires in COVID-19. Profiling relied on immunoSEQ multiplex PCR, and the TCRdb table lists in-frame clones only, not all of them. The data show hundreds of thousands of clones, 80% to 90% seen once. Sequences were obtained from peripheral blood. The receptors derive from a woman older than 75 with active or convalescent COVID-19.

The rearrangement uses TRBV20-1 and TRBJ2-7; no clear D. Germline V gives CDR1 DFQATT, CDR2 SNEGSKA (reference sequence). The CDR3 has 11 residues. V was shortened by 3 bases and J by 4 bases, with 7 bases between the two germline ends. CDR3 nucleotide sequence: TGCAGTGCTAGGAATGAGTACGAGCAGTACTTC. This translates into CSARNEYEQYF.

The chain employs TRBV28 and TRBJ2-1; a possible D gene is TRBD1 (5 bases). From germline, CDR1 is MDHEN and CDR2 SYDVKM. There are 17 residues in the CDR3. Trimming pared 3 bases from V and 2 bases from J, leaving 17 bases between. CDR3 residues: CASSFRPAAGPYNEQFF. CDR3 bases: TGTGCCAGCAGTTTCCGCCCTGCCGCAGGGCCCTACAATGAGCAGTTCTTC. Filled out from reference TRBV28 and TRBJ2-1, the complete variable domain reads DVKVTQSSRYLVKRTGEKVFLECVQDMDHENMFWYRQDPGLGLRLIYFSYDVKMKEKGDIPEGYSVSREKKERFSLILESASTNQTSMYLCASSFRPAAGPYNEQFFGPGTRLTVL.

The chain employs TRBV11-2 and TRBJ2-7, with a weak D call TRBD2 (7 bases). Germline V lookup: CDR1 SGHAT, CDR2 FQNNGV. The CDR3 totals 14 residues. Trimming took 1 base from V and 3 from J, leaving 10 bases between them. The CDR3 nucleotides read TGTGCCAGCAGCTTAGGGGGGGGCAACTACGAGCAGTACTTC. Translating it yields CASSLGGGNYEQYF.

As DNA, the CDR3 is TGTGCCAGCAGGTCGGGACACTACTCCTACGAGCAGTACTTC. Residues: CASRSGHYSYEQYF. This chain uses TRBV6-5 with TRBJ2-7, with D perhaps matching TRBD1 (6 bases). Germline lookup yields CDR1 MNHEY and CDR2 SVGAGI. The CDR3 has 14 residues. V dropped 6 bases and J dropped 0 bases, with 12 bases sitting between them.

The chain carries TRBV6-5 and TRBJ1-1; TRBD1 matches at 7 bases. The J segment lost 1 base and the V segment lost 7 bases, leaving 6 bases of the junction unmatched. The CDR3 contains 14 residues. CDR1 is MNHEY and CDR2 is SVGAGI in the germline V gene. The CDR3: CASTATGRNTEAFF. The CDR3 DNA follows: TGTGCCAGCACCGCGACAGGGAGGAACACTGAAGCTTTCTTT.

CDR3 region: CASSLARGQGDLATSGSSYNEQFF. CDR3 bases: TGCGCCAGCAGCTTGGCTAGGGGACAGGGTGATCTGGCGACTAGCGGGAGCTCCTACAATGAGCAGTTCTTC. This sequence joins TRBV5-1 and TRBJ2-1; 12 nucleotides agree with TRBD2. Germline assignment: CDR1 SGHRS and CDR2 YFSETQ. This CDR3 spans 24 amino acids. The junction had 22 bases not matched to a gene; V was cut back by 0 bases and J by 0 bases.

V gene TRBV2 combines with J gene TRBJ1-6; no clear D gene. Trimming stripped 3 bases from V and 12 bases from J, with 12 bases between. This CDR3 spans 13 amino acids. CDR1 and CDR2 (germline): SNHLY, FYNNEI. This chain's CDR3 is CASSDRGRIPLHF. CDR3 DNA sequence: TGTGCCAGCAGTGATCGCGGGAGGATACCCCTCCACTTT.

The rearrangement uses TRBV29-1 and TRBJ1-4; D is perhaps TRBD1 (6 bases). The CDR3 consists of 14 residues. Deletions cut 6 bases from V and 5 bases from J, with 16 bases between. Germline V CDR1 and CDR2: SQVTM, ANQGSEA. The CDR3 protein is CSVQSGTKNEKLFF. In DNA form, the CDR3 reads TGCAGCGTACAGTCCGGGACAAAAAATGAAAAACTGTTTTTT. The variable domain in full, completed from reference TRBV29-1 and TRBJ1-4, reads SAVISQKPSRDICQRGTSLTIQCQVDSQVTMMFWYRQQPGQSLTLIATANQGSEATYESGFVIDKFPISRPNLTFSTLTVSNMSPEDSSIYLCSVQSGTKNEKLFFGSGTQLSVL.